What follows are 9 T cell receptor beta chains derived from one specimen sequenced in a study of long-term antiretroviral therapy in people with HIV. Running of the v3.0 immunoSEQ assay took place at survey level. Using immunoSEQ multiplex PCR, the repertoire was profiled, and TCRdb retains in-frame clones only, with some absent. Altogether roughly 24,000 clones are present, around 81% being singletons, with the ten largest covering more than 10%. Here the sequenced sample was unsorted PBMCs, taken 1.6 years after starting antiretroviral therapy. Every receptor here comes from a man in his forties with HIV.

The rearrangement joins TRBV2 to TRBJ2-1; unclear D gene. CDR1 and CDR2 from the germline V gene are SNHLY and FYNNEI. V gave up 2 bases and J gave up 2 bases, with 4 bases separating them. The CDR3 covers 13 residues. The CDR3 nucleotides are TGTGCCAGCAGTGAAAACACCTACAATGAGCAGTTCTTC. It encodes CASSENTYNEQFF.

The rearrangement joins TRBV7-9 to TRBJ2-2, with unresolved D. From germline, CDR1 is SEHNR and CDR2 FQNEAQ (reference sequence). This CDR3 is built from 16 residues. V was clipped by 1 base and J by 1 base, with 10 bases between them. The CDR3 sequence: CASSLGVGKNTGELFF. CDR3 coding DNA: TGTGCCAGCAGCTTAGGTGTAGGGAAGAACACCGGGGAGCTGTTTTTT.

The rearrangement links TRBV13 to TRBJ2-2; D uncertain. This CDR3 comprises 12 residues. Germline-derived CDR1 and CDR2 are PRHDT and FYEKMQ (reference sequence). The V end lost 8 bases, the J end lost 3 bases, and 7 bases lay between the germline ends. The CDR3 spells CASGDYTGELFF. The DNA of the CDR3 is TGTGCCAGCGGGGATTACACCGGGGAGCTGTTTTTT.

The rearrangement joins TRBV9 to TRBJ2-7; D is possibly TRBD1 (6 bases). The germline V gene has CDR1 SGDLS and CDR2 YYNGEE. V lost 1 base and J 3 bases, leaving 11 bases between the germline ends. CDR3 length: 14 amino acids. CDR3 DNA: TGTGCCAGCAGCGTAACAGGGAATAACTACGAGCAGTACTTC. Translated: CASSVTGNNYEQYF.

Only one count was recorded for this clone. The chain joins TRBV5-5 to TRBJ2-1; TRBD1 matches 8 bases. CDR1 and CDR2 from the germline V gene are SGHKS and YYEKEE (reference sequence). The ends lost 4 bases at V and 8 bases at J; junction bases unmatched: 8. The CDR3 length is 14 residues. The CDR3 DNA sequence: TGTGCCAGCAGCCTCTGGACAGGGTTCCATGAGCAGTTCTTC. Amino acids: CASSLWTGFHEQFF.

The chain is built from TRBV29-1 and TRBJ1-1; D not certain. Germline V gene data show CDR1 as SQVTM and CDR2 as ANQGSEA. Trimming removed 3 bases from V and 4 bases from J, with 12 bases in between. This CDR3 has 13 residues. The CDR3 sequence is CSVDIEWGTEAFF. CDR3 DNA sequence: TGCAGCGTTGATATTGAGTGGGGCACTGAAGCTTTCTTT. The whole variable domain, remainder taken from reference TRBV29-1 and TRBJ1-1, is SAVISQKPSRDICQRGTSLTIQCQVDSQVTMMFWYRQQPGQSLTLIATANQGSEATYESGFVIDKFPISRPNLTFSTLTVSNMSPEDSSIYLCSVDIEWGTEAFFGQGTRLTVV.

The chain couples TRBV11-2 to TRBJ1-4; D perhaps matches TRBD1 (6 bases). The CDR3 is 15 amino acids. Per the germline V gene, CDR1 is SGHAT and CDR2 is FQNNGV. V was shortened by 1 base and J by 7 bases, with 13 bases between the two germline ends. Here the CDR3 reads CASSLVGAGSEKLFF. In nucleotides, the CDR3 is TGTGCCAGCAGCTTAGTGGGGGCGGGGAGTGAAAAACTGTTTTTT.

The V gene is TRBV19, the J gene TRBJ1-2, with D tentatively TRBD1 (6 bases). This CDR3 comprises 15 residues. In germline, CDR1 is LNHDA, CDR2 SQIVND (reference sequence). V shed 1 base and J shed 4 bases, with 13 bases lying between them. In DNA, the CDR3 is TGTGCCAGTAGTATAGCTACCGGACAGTCCTATGGCTACACCTTC. This translates into CASSIATGQSYGYTF.

The CDR3 here is CSVELSGGNTDTQYF. CDR3 DNA: TGCAGCGTTGAACTCAGCGGGGGAAATACAGATACGCAGTATTTT. The chain links TRBV29-1 to TRBJ2-3; 8 bases are shared with TRBD2. V shed 2 bases and J 3 bases; nucleotides not matched to a gene: 7. The germline V gene has CDR1 SQVTM and CDR2 ANQGSEA. This CDR3 is built from 15 residues.